This T cell receptor (beta chain) was retrieved from a study of shared clonotypes between healthy human individuals. Study-level background: The donors, two women and three men, were aged 18 to 49. Used for every donor were three CD4 naive, three CD4 memory, two CD8 naive and one CD8 memory plate.

The trim removed 7 bases at V and 5 bases at J, leaving 8 bases unmatched. The CDR3 spans 13 residues. In germline, CDR1 is SQVTM, CDR2 ANQGSEA. Broader study findings: Researchers found naive subsets generally carried larger estimated richness than memory subsets.

With regard to this clone: Its target is unknown.

Libraries were prepared by immunoSEQ multiplex PCR; TCRdb keeps only in-frame clonotypes and omits some of them. The sample has a few hundred thousand clones, approximately 97% seen once. Partitioning of CD4+ cells yielded a CD45RA+ naive subset and a CD45RA-negative memory subset. The material sequenced was naive CD4+ T cells sorted from blood. Documented subset: CD45RA+ positively selected. This sequence originates from a woman aged 25 to 39 in good health. The genes are TRBV29-1 and TRBJ1-2, with 9 nucleotides matching TRBD1. The CDR3 reads CSAGTGPGYGYTF. CDR3 bases: TGCAGCGCCGGGACAGGGCCTGGTTATGGCTACACCTTC. The variable domain in full, completed from reference TRBV29-1 and TRBJ1-2, reads SAVISQKPSRDICQRGTSLTIQCQVDSQVTMMFWYRQQPGQSLTLIATANQGSEATYESGFVIDKFPISRPNLTFSTLTVSNMSPEDSSIYLCSAGTGPGYGYTFGSGTRLTVV.